What follows describes a single TCR beta chain. Clones were sequenced by immunoSEQ multiplex PCR, and TCRdb holds only the in-frame ones, with some missing. This table holds fewer than 450,000 clones, roughly 86% found once. This entry is derived from a study of blood T cell repertoires in COVID-19. The CDR3 length is 15 residues. Germline V CDR1 and CDR2: MGHRA, YSYEKL. V gave up 3 bases and J gave up 3 bases, with 15 bases separating them. V usage is TRBV4-1 and J usage is TRBJ2-7, with a tentative D call TRBD1 (6 bases). This TCR came from a woman between 35 and 50 years old with acute COVID-19. The sequencing sample was made of PBMCs or T cells enriched from blood (not recorded which). The CDR3 nucleotides are TGCGCCAGCAGCCAGGGGCAGGGGCGATTCTACGAGCAGTACTTC. Its translation: CASSQGQGRFYEQYF.